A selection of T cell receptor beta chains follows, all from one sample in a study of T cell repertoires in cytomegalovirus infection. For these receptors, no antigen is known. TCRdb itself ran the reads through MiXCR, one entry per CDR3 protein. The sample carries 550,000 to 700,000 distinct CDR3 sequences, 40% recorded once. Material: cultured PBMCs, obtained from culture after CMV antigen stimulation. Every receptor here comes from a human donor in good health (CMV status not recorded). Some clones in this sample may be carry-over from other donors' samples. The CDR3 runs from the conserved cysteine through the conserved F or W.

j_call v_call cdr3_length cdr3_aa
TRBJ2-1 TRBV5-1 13 CASSPRQNNEQFF
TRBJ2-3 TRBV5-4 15 CASSRAASGTDTQYF
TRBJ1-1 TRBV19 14 CASRSQGGGAEAFF
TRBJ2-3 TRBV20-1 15 CSASWPGGGTDTQYF
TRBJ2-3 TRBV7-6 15 CASSLEAGGADTQYF
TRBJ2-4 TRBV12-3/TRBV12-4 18 CASSGSLGTTERKNIQYF
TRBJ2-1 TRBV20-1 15 CSAAPSGRAYNEQFF
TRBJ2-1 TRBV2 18 CASSEGALGTSADNEQFF
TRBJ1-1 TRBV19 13 CASSIGQNTEAFF
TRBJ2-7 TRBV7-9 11 CASSFDGEQYF
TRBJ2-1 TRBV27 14 CATHRRASYNEQFF
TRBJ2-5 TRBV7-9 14 CASSLVRGRETQYF
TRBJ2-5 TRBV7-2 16 CASTYRGGGPEETQYF
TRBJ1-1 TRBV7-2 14 CASLKSPLNTEAFF
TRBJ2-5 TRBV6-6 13 CATSSAPKETQYF
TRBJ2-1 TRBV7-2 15 CASRVAGSRTNEQFF
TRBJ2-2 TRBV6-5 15 CASSYLTSAAGELFF
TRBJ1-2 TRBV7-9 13 CASSSRGNYGYTF
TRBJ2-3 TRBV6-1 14 CASKAAVSTDTQYF
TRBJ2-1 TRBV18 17 CASSPLVGSGVYNEQFF
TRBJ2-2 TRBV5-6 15 CASRPGLGGFGELFF
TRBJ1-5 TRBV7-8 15 CASSLALGRGQPQHF
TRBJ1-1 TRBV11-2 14 CASRSQGGGTEAFF
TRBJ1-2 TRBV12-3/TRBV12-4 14 CASSFTETNYGYTF
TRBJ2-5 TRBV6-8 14 CASSLGRKQETQYF
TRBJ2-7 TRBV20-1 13 CSAREQPSYEQYF